The TCR beta chain under discussion was sequenced for a study of T cell responses to AZD1222 COVID-19 vaccine. V was trimmed by 2 bases and J by 1 base, leaving 10 bases between them. Germline CDR1 is LNHDA and CDR2 is SQIVND (reference sequence). This CDR3 is built from 15 residues. TCRdb keeps only in-frame clones here, not all; method: immunoSEQ multiplex PCR. The table shows around 130,000 clones, with approximately 92% occurring only once. The source material was peripheral blood, sampled 28 days after the second AZD1222 dose. The receptor's source is an adult who received the AZD1222 COVID-19 vaccine. This chain uses TRBV19 with TRBJ2-3, with D perhaps TRBD1 (5 bases). CDR3 residues: CASSIRGRGTDTQYF. The CDR3 DNA reads as TGTGCCAGTAGTATAAGGGGCAGGGGCACAGATACGCAGTATTTT.